This TCR beta chain was observed in a study of Ad26.COV2.S vaccination and SARS-CoV-2 variants. Study information: Ad26.COV2.S, an intramuscular injection, was given once or twice 56 days apart.

V dropped 2 bases and J dropped 5 bases, with 13 bases sitting between them. Germline V gene data show CDR1 as SQVTM and CDR2 as ANQGSEA. The CDR3 consists of 13 residues. As to treatment: approximately 18 received Ad26.COV2.S at low or high dose, single or two shots; 5 received placebo; per-sample allocation not given. Samples analyzed were those drawn on day 63 after the first vaccine or placebo injection. The vaccine delivered Wuhan-strain SARS-CoV-2 spike through an Ad26 vector. Data came from immunoSEQ multiplex PCR; TCRdb stores just in-frame clones and leaves some out. The sample lists around 240,000 clones; approximately 90% were seen once. The study's findings and limits: The breadth of spike-specific CD8+ and CD4+ T cell responses after vaccination was reportedly substantial. Vaccinees and placebo recipients showed similar non-spike TCR breadth.

A remark on this clone: Its antigen is not known.

This clonotype originated in a person aged 18-65 years who received the Ad26.COV2.S COVID-19 vaccine or a placebo. The chain is built from TRBV29-1 and TRBJ2-7, with D possibly matching TRBD2 (6 bases). Sequenced here: peripheral blood, sampled in a trial of Ad26.COV2.S vaccine versus placebo. This CDR3 reads CSVEYGGSHEQYF. In nucleotides, the CDR3 is TGCAGCGTTGAATACGGGGGTAGCCACGAGCAGTACTTC.